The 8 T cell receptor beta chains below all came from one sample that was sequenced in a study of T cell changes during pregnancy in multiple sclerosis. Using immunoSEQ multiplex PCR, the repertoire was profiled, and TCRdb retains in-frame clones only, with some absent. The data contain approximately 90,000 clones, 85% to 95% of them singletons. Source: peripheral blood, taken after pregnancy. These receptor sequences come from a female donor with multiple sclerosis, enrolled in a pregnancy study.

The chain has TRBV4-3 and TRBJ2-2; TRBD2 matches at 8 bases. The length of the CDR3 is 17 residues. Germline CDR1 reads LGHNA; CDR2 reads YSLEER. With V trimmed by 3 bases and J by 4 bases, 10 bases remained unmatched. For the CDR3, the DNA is TGCGCCAGCAGCCAGGGGGGGACTAGTGTGATCACCGGGGAGCTGTTTTTT. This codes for CASSQGGTSVITGELFF.

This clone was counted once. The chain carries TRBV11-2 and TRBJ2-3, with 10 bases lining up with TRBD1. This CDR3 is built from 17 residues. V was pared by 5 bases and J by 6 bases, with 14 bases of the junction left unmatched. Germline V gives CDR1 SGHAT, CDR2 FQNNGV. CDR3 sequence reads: CASSPRRWDRGEDTQYF. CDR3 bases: TGTGCCAGCAGCCCTAGAAGGTGGGACAGGGGAGAGGATACGCAGTATTTT.

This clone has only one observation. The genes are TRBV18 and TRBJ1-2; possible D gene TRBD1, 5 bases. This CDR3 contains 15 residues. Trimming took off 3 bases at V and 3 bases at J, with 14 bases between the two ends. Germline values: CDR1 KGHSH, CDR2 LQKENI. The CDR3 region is CASSPGGRGHYGYTF. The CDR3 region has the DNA TGTGCCAGCTCACCGGGGGGAAGGGGCCACTATGGCTACACCTTC.

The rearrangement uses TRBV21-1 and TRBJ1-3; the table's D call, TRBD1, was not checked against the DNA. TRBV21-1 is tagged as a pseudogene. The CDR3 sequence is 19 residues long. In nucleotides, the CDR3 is TGTGCCAGCAGCACCGGGAACAGGGGGTTTCTTGTCTCTGGAAACACCATATATTTT. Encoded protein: CASSTGNRGFLVSGNTIYF.

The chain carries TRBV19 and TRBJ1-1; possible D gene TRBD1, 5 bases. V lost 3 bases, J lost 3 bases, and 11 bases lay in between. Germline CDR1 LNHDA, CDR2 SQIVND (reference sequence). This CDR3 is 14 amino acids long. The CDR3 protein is CASSMVGADTEAFF. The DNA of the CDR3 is TGTGCCAGTAGTATGGTAGGGGCGGACACTGAAGCTTTCTTT.

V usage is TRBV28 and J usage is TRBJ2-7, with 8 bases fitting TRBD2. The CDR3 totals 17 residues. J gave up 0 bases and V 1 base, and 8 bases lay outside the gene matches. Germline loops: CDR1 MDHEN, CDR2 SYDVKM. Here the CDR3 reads CASSLSLYLAGSYEQYF. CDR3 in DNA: TGTGCCAGCAGTTTATCCCTGTATCTAGCGGGCTCCTACGAGCAGTACTTC.

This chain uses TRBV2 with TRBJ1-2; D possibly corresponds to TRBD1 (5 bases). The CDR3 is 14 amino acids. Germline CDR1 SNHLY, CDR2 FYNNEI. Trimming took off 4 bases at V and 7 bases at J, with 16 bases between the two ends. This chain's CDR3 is CASSAGGWRGGYTF. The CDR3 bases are TGTGCCAGCAGTGCGGGGGGATGGAGAGGTGGCTACACCTTC.

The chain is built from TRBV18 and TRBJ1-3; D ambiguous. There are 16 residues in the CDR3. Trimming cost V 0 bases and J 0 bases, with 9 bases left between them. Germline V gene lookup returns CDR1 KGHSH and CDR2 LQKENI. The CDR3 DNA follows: TGTGCCAGCTCACCACCCATAAAGAGCTCTGGAAACACCATATATTTT. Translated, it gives CASSPPIKSSGNTIYF.